This T cell receptor (beta chain) was recorded in a study of T cells after yellow fever vaccination. Points from the study as a whole: After the booster, about 95% of CD4 and roughly nine tenths of CD8 primary-response clones were re-detected.

Trimming left V 2 bases short and J 1 base short, with 11 bases between. Germline V gene sequence: CDR1 MNHNS, CDR2 SASEGT. This CDR3 is built from 15 residues. TCRdb used MiXCR to reprocess the 5' RACE reads, holding one entry per CDR3 protein. Counted here are 200,000 to 300,000 distinct CDR3 sequences, roughly 13% occurring once; the ten biggest clones make up 0.4% to 0.55%. For this clonotype: The antigen is not known.

This TCR came from a man between 25 and 39 years old who received the YFV17D yellow fever vaccine. The chain uses TRBV6-1 and TRBJ2-5; maybe TRBD2 (6 bases). Sample: CD4+ T cells sorted from PBMCs, taken 45 days after the yellow fever booster vaccination. Written as DNA, the CDR3 is TGTGCCAGCAGTGAATGGCGGGGCCTCCAAGAGACCCAGTACTTC. Translated, it gives CASSEWRGLQETQYF.